Presented here are 25 T cell receptor beta chains from one specimen sequenced in a study of T cells in Graves' hyperthyroidism and ophthalmopathy. TCR beta CDR3 regions were amplified from RNA transcripts. When the TCR CDR3 underwent first-round RT-PCR, the HTBI primer set was used. Each CDR3 protein gets one entry after TCRdb re-called the multiplex PCR reads with MiXCR. The sample includes under 750,000 distinct CDR3 sequences, 18% of them seen just once. Input material: blood. These receptors originate from a woman between 45 and 65 years old with Graves' hyperthyroidism that later progressed to Graves' ophthalmopathy.

This clonotype was counted only a few times. The genes are TRBV6-5 and TRBJ2-3; D possibly corresponds to TRBD1 (5 bases). The V gene lost 2 bases and the J gene lost 3 bases, with 9 bases spanning the gap. This CDR3 comprises 14 residues. Germline loops: CDR1 MNHEY, CDR2 SVGAGI. The chain's CDR3 is CASSYRRVTDTQYF. The CDR3 coding sequence is TGTGCCAGCAGTTACCGCAGGGTAACAGATACGCAGTATTTT.

This clonotype was detected a few times. The chain uses TRBV12-3 or TRBV12-4 and TRBJ1-2; D gene ambiguous. The CDR3 spans 12 residues. With 8 bases removed from V and 4 bases from J, the gap between germline ends came to 11 bases. CDR3 coding DNA: TGTGCCAGCCATCATGGCGGCTATGGCTACACCTTC. It yields the protein CASHHGGYGYTF.

This clonotype was seen at least ten times. The V gene is TRBV20-1, the J gene TRBJ2-1; D gene ambiguous. V lost 6 bases and J lost 2, with 17 bases in between. This CDR3 comprises 15 residues. Germline V gives CDR1 DFQATT, CDR2 SNEGSKA (reference sequence). The CDR3 sequence is CSAVPDLQTYNEQFF. The DNA of the CDR3 is TGCAGTGCCGTCCCCGACCTGCAAACCTACAATGAGCAGTTCTTC.

The chain couples TRBV7-9 to TRBJ1-2; D call uncertain. V dropped 2 bases and J dropped 4 bases, with 14 bases sitting between them. The CDR3 runs to 15 residues. Germline lookup yields CDR1 SEHNR and CDR2 FQNEAQ (reference sequence). The DNA of the CDR3 is TGTGCCAGCAGCTTAAACTACAAAGAAGCCTATGGCTACACCTTC. Amino acids: CASSLNYKEAYGYTF. The full variable domain, its missing parts supplied by reference TRBV7-9 and TRBJ1-2, is DTGVSQNPRHKITKRGQNVTFRCDPISEHNRLYWYRQTLGQGPEFLTYFQNEAQLEKSRLLSDRFSAERPKGSFSTLEIQRTEQGDSAMYLCASSLNYKEAYGYTFGSGTRLTVV.

This clonotype was recorded many times. CDR3 protein: CASSLDSFNTEAFF. The CDR3 nucleotides are TGTGCCAGCAGCTTGGACAGCTTTAACACTGAAGCTTTCTTT. The V gene is TRBV7-2, the J gene TRBJ1-1; D may be TRBD1 (6 bases). From germline, CDR1 is SGHTA and CDR2 FQGNSA. V was shortened by 3 bases and J by 2 bases, with 10 bases between the two germline ends. The CDR3 contains 14 residues.

The chain is built from TRBV6-1 and TRBJ1-5; a weak D match, TRBD1 (5 bases). The CDR3 contains 14 residues. CDR1 is MNHNS, CDR2 SASEGT, per germline. V dropped 6 bases and J dropped 5 bases, with 14 bases sitting between them. The CDR3 spells CASSRGRGHQPQHF. CDR3 nucleotide sequence: TGTGCCAGCAGCCGGGGAAGGGGCCATCAGCCCCAGCATTTT.

This clonotype showed up just a few times. This chain links TRBV29-1 with TRBJ2-5; 13 bases map to TRBD2. The CDR3 sequence is 15 residues long. CDR1 is SQVTM and CDR2 is ANQGSEA in the germline V gene. V was clipped by 6 bases and J by 1 base; unmatched bases: 5. The CDR3 coding sequence is TGCAGCGTGTGGACTAGCGGGGGATCCCAAGAGACCCAGTACTTC. Protein product: CSVWTSGGSQETQYF.

The table lists this clonotype with many counts. This chain connects TRBV2 to TRBJ1-1, with D tentatively TRBD1 (5 bases). Trimming shortened V by 7 bases and J by 4 bases, and 16 bases separated the two germline ends. The CDR3 is 14 amino acids. Germline V gene sequence: CDR1 SNHLY, CDR2 FYNNEI. CDR3 bases: TGTGCCAGCAACCTATCAGGGAGGGGCACTGAAGCTTTCTTT. Translation: CASNLSGRGTEAFF.

As regards this clonotype: The germline gene is not matched at one end of the junction; a read error may be the cause. This chain uses TRBV12-3 or TRBV12-4 with TRBJ2-5, with TRBD2 matching over 8 bases. The CDR3 spans 16 residues. The CDR3 nucleotides read TGTACCAGCAGTTTAGGGGCAAGCGGGAGAGGAGAGACCCAGTACTTC. This sequence encodes CTSSLGASGRGETQYF.

The chain recombines TRBV6-5 with TRBJ2-1; the D gene is possibly TRBD2 (5 bases). Trimming left V 2 bases short and J 5 bases short, with 13 bases between. The germline V gene has CDR1 MNHEY and CDR2 SVGAGI. The CDR3 is 15 amino acids. The DNA for the CDR3 is TGTGCCAGCAGTTACGGGGTTGGGAGCCACAATGAGCAGTTCTTC. This gives the protein CASSYGVGSHNEQFF.

A few counts support this clonotype. CDR3: CASSLGTRGEKLFF. The CDR3 DNA follows: TGCGCCAGCAGCTTGGGAACTCGGGGTGAAAAACTGTTTTTT. The rearrangement uses TRBV5-1 and TRBJ1-4, with unresolved D. Germline CDR1 SGHRS, CDR2 YFSETQ. The CDR3 sequence is 14 residues long. The V gene lost 0 bases and the J gene lost 7 bases, with 10 bases spanning the gap.

The chain uses TRBV29-1 and TRBJ2-1; D gene uncertain. Trimming shortened V by 3 bases and J by 3 bases, and 9 bases separated the two germline ends. The CDR3 runs to 13 residues. Germline CDR1 SQVTM, CDR2 ANQGSEA. The CDR3 coding sequence is TGCAGCGTTGACTGGCAGAACTACAATGAGCAGTTCTTC. It specifies CSVDWQNYNEQFF.

This clonotype was found many times. The genes are TRBV11-2 and TRBJ2-5, with 8 positions matching TRBD2. The V and J ends lost 5 bases and 2 bases, in that order; junction bases with no gene match: 7. CDR1 and CDR2 from the germline V gene are SGHAT and FQNNGV. The CDR3 length is 15 residues. CDR3 DNA sequence: TGTGCCAGCAGCAGCTGGCGGGGGGTTCAAGAGACCCAGTACTTC. As protein: CASSSWRGVQETQYF.

This clonotype has at least ten counts. This chain joins TRBV11-2 and TRBJ1-1; 8 positions agree with TRBD1. The CDR3 totals 14 residues. With V trimmed by 4 bases and J by 4 bases, 5 bases remained unmatched. The germline gives CDR1 SGHAT, CDR2 FQNNGV. In DNA form, the CDR3 reads TGTGCCAGCAGCTATTTGGACAGGGTCACTGAAGCTTTCTTT. The encoded protein is CASSYLDRVTEAFF.

This clonotype was picked up a small number of times. J is TRBJ2-1 and V is TRBV7-3; the match to TRBD1 covers 9 bases. Germline CDR1 reads SGHTA; CDR2 reads FQGTGA. J was trimmed by 8 bases and V by 5 bases; bases with no gene match: 13. The CDR3 runs 16 residues. The CDR3 DNA follows: TGTGCCAGCAGCCGGGAACCGGGACAGGGTATCGATGAGCAGTTCTTC. It encodes CASSREPGQGIDEQFF.

This sequence joins TRBV27 and TRBJ2-5; no firm D call. The germline V gene has CDR1 MNHEY and CDR2 SMNVEV (reference sequence). Trimming left V 2 bases short and J 5 bases short, with 9 bases between. There are 13 residues in the CDR3. The CDR3, as DNA: TGTGCCAGCAGTTTAGATCGTCGCGAGACCCAGTACTTC. This codes for CASSLDRRETQYF.

This CDR3 is CASSILAPGANVLTF. The CDR3, as DNA: TGTGCCAGTAGTATTTTGGCACCTGGGGCCAACGTCCTGACTTTC. The rearrangement joins TRBV19 to TRBJ2-6, with D unresolved. The CDR3 is made up of 15 amino acids. Deletions cut 3 bases from V and 2 bases from J, with 8 bases between. Looked up from germline, CDR1 is LNHDA and CDR2 is SQIVND (reference sequence).

Turning to this clonotype: This may stem from a read error, because a much larger clone lies one nucleotide away. The V gene is TRBV3-1, the J gene TRBJ2-1; D remains unclear. Per the germline V gene, CDR1 is LGHDT and CDR2 is YNNKEL (reference sequence). V lost 3 bases to trimming and J lost 0 bases, with 9 bases between them. CDR3 length equals 15 residues. As DNA, the CDR3 is TGTGCCAGCAGCCAGCGTCAGAGCTCCTACAATGAGCAGTTCTTC. Protein: CASSQRQSSYNEQFF.

This clonotype was detected only a few times. The J gene is TRBJ2-2, the V gene TRBV19, with D unresolved. The CDR3 length is 13 residues. V was trimmed by 4 bases and J by 4 bases, leaving 7 bases between them. Germline V lookup: CDR1 LNHDA, CDR2 SQIVND (reference sequence). DNA for the CDR3: TGTGCCAGTAGTACGGACGGCACCGGGGAGCTGTTTTTT. Encoded protein: CASSTDGTGELFF.

Many counts were recorded for this clonotype. The chain combines TRBV6-6 with TRBJ1-5; a weak D match, TRBD1 (6 bases). V gave up 0 bases and J gave up 6 bases, with 15 bases separating them. CDR3 size: 16 residues. Germline V gives CDR1 MNHNY, CDR2 SVGAGI (reference sequence). The CDR3 is CASSYSLAGAVQPQHF. CDR3 DNA sequence: TGTGCCAGCAGTTACTCGTTGGCAGGGGCCGTTCAGCCCCAGCATTTT.

This clonotype was counted only a few times. This chain joins TRBV7-4 and TRBJ1-2, with D uncertain. The V end was cut by 5 bases, the J end by 8 bases, with 6 bases between. This CDR3 region has 10 residues. In germline, CDR1 is SGHVT, CDR2 SQSDAQ. CDR3 coding DNA: TGTGCCAGCAGCCCCCGCGGCTACACCTTC. Residues: CASSPRGYTF. The whole variable domain, remainder taken from reference TRBV7-4 and TRBJ1-2, is GAGVSQSPRYKVAKRGRDVALRCDSISGHVTLYWYRQTLGQGSEVLTYSQSDAQRDKSGRPSGRFSAERPERSVSTLKIQRTEQGDSAVYLCASSPRGYTFGSGTRLTVV.

V and J are TRBV20-1 and TRBJ1-1; D might be TRBD1 (5 bases). This CDR3 region has 12 residues. V shed 7 bases and J shed 8 bases, with 17 bases lying between them. In germline, CDR1 is DFQATT, CDR2 SNEGSKA (reference sequence). CDR3 DNA sequence: TGCAGTGTTACAGACAGATTTCTGGAAGCTTTCTTT. This codes for CSVTDRFLEAFF.

The J gene is TRBJ2-5, the V gene TRBV19, with D unresolved. Per the germline V gene, CDR1 is LNHDA and CDR2 is SQIVND (reference sequence). This CDR3 has 13 amino acids. V was pared by 1 base and J by 2 bases, with 5 bases between. CDR3 in DNA: TGTGCCAGTAGTATAGCTGGGCAAGAGACCCAGTACTTC. Its protein product is CASSIAGQETQYF. The full variable domain, its missing parts supplied by reference TRBV19 and TRBJ2-5, is DGGITQSPKYLFRKEGQNVTLSCEQNLNHDAMYWYRQDPGQGLRLIYYSQIVNDFQKGDIAEGYSVSREKKESFPLTVTSAQKNPTAFYLCASSIAGQETQYFGPGTRLLVL.

Notes on this clonotype: The junction differs from germline at one of its ends, possibly a read error. The chain joins TRBV7-2 to TRBJ2-1; D tentatively reads TRBD1 or TRBD2 (6 bases each). This CDR3 is 14 amino acids long. Germline V lookup: CDR1 SGHTA, CDR2 FQGNSA. In nucleotides, the CDR3 is TGTGCCAGCAGCCAAGGGGGGCAATACAATGAGCGGTTCTTC. This gives the protein CASSQGGQYNERFF.

The chain couples TRBV24-1 to TRBJ2-5; possible D gene TRBD1, 6 bases. From germline, CDR1 is KGHDR and CDR2 SFDVKD. V lost 2 bases, J lost 2 bases, and 11 bases lay in between. The CDR3 length is 15 residues. The CDR3 DNA sequence: TGTGCCACCAGTGATTCCCAAGGGGGTCAAGAGACCCAGTACTTC. Its protein is CATSDSQGGQETQYF.